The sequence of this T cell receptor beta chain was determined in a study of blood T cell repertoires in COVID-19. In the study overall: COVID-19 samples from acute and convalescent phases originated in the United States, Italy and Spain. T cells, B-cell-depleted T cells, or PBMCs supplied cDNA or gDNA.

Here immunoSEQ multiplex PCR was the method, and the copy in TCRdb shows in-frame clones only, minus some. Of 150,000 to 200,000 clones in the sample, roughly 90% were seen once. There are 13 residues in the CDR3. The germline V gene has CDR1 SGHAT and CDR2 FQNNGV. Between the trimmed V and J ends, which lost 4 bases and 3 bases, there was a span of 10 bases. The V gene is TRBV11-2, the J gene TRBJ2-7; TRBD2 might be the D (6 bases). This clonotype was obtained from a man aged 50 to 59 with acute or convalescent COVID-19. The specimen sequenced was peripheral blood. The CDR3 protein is CASSSPGSYEQYV. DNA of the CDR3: TGTGCCAGCAGCTCTCCCGGGAGCTACGAGCAGTACGTC.